This T cell receptor (beta chain) was captured in a study of CD8 T cells in Susac syndrome. The overall study: The Susac syndrome patients were therapy-naive, on corticosteroids, or on intravenous immunoglobulin alone at blood draw.

An input of about 0.5 to 1 ug of RNA was subjected to reverse transcription using random hexamers. TCRdb analysed the immunoSEQ multiplex PCR reads with MiXCR anew, one entry per CDR3 protein. The sample shows about 77,000 distinct CDR3 sequences, 93% of them seen only once. As to this clonotype: Antigen specificity is unknown.

The germline V gene has CDR1 DFQATT and CDR2 SNEGSKA (reference sequence). The CDR3 extends over 13 amino acids. Trimming cost V 1 base and J 5 bases, with 11 bases left between them. Study-level findings and limits: By the study's own acknowledgment, its TCR sequencing and HLA analysis included relatively few individuals.

The sequenced material came from CD4+ T cells from PBMCs. The receptor comes from a human donor with Susac syndrome. The gene calls are TRBV20-1 and TRBJ1-1; D might be TRBD1 (6 bases). This CDR3 reads CSARVGGGTEAFF. The DNA of the CDR3 is TGCAGTGCTAGAGTGGGAGGGGGGACTGAAGCTTTCTTT.